This T cell receptor (beta chain) was recorded in a study of blood T cell repertoires in COVID-19. Data came from immunoSEQ multiplex PCR; TCRdb stores just in-frame clones and leaves some out. Altogether over 70,000 clones are present, 82% being singletons, with the ten largest covering 3.5% to 5%. The sample consisted of peripheral blood. This sequence originates from a woman aged 60-75 years with acute or convalescent COVID-19.

The CDR3 is CASSLGGTGHRKQYF. The CDR3 DNA is TGCGCCAGCAGCTTGGGCGGGACTGGCCATAGGAAGCAGTACTTC. This chain uses TRBV5-1 with TRBJ2-7; D possibly corresponds to TRBD2 (6 bases). Trimming took 0 bases from V and 8 from J, leaving 18 bases between them. Looked up from germline, CDR1 is SGHRS and CDR2 is YFSETQ. There are 15 residues in the CDR3.